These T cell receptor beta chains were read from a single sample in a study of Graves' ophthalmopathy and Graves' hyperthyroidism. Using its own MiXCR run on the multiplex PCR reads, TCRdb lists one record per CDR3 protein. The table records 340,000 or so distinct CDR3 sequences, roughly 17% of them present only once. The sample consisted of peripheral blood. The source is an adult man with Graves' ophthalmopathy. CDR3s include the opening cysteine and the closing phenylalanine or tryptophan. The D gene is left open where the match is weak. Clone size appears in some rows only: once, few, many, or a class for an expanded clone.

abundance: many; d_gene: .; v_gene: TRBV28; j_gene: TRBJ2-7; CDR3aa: CASISAAEQYF; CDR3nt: TGTGCCAGTATCTCGGCCGCCGAGCAGTACTTC
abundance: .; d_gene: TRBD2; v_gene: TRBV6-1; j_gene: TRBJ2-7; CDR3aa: CASSTGTSTYEQYF; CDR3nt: TGTGCCAGCAGCACCGGGACTAGCACGTACGAGCAGTACTTC
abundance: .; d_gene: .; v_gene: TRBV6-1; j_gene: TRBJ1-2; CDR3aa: CASSDFSPNGYTF; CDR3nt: TGTGCCAGCAGTGACTTTAGCCCCAATGGCTACACCTTC
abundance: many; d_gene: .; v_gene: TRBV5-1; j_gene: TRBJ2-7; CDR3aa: CASSPPSGPYEQYF; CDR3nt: TGCGCCAGCAGCCCTCCGAGCGGTCCCTACGAGCAGTACTTC
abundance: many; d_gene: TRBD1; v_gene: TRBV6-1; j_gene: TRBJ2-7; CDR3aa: CASSPGAGGIYEQYF; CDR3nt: TGTGCCAGCAGCCCCGGTGCAGGGGGCATCTACGAGCAGTACTTC
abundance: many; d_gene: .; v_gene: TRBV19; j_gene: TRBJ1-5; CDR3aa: CASSIGVFSNQPQHF; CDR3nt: TGTGCCAGTAGTATTGGGGTGTTTAGCAATCAGCCCCAGCATTTT
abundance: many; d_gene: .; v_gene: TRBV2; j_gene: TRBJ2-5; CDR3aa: CASSEGQETQYF; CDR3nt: TGTGCCAGCAGTGAAGGCCAAGAGACCCAGTACTTC
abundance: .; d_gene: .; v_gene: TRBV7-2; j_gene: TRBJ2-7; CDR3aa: CASSLAAIGYEQYF; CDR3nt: TGTGCCAGCAGCTTAGCGGCGATTGGGTACGAGCAGTACTTC
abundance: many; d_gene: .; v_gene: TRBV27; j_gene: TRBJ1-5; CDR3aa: CASAWGSGQPQHF; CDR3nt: TGTGCCAGCGCGTGGGGATCAGGGCAGCCCCAGCATTTT
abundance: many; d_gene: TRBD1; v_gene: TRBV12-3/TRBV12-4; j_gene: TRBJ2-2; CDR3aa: CASASGTGGDRTGELFF; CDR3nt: TGTGCCTCCGCGTCGGGGACAGGGGGCGATCGCACCGGGGAGCTGTTTTTT
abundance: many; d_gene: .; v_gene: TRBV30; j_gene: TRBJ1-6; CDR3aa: CAWLSGAQGPPLHF; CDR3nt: TGTGCCTGGTTGTCTGGTGCCCAGGGGCCACCCCTCCACTTT
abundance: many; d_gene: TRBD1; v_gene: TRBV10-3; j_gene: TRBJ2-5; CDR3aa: CAISDWTGGTETQYF; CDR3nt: TGTGCCATCAGTGATTGGACAGGGGGCACGGAGACCCAGTACTTC
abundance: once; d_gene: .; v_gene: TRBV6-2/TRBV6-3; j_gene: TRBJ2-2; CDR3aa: CASSFLLESGELFF; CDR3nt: TGTGCCAGCAGTTTCCTCCTAGAGTCCGGGGAGCTGTTTTTT
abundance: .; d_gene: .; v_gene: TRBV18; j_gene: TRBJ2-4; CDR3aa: CASSPPEDSAKNIQYF; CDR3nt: TGTGCCAGCTCACCACCGGAAGACAGTGCCAAAAACATTCAGTACTTC
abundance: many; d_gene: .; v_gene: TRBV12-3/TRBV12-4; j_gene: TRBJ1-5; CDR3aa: CASRPTTGGHQPQHF; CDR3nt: TGTGCCAGCAGACCCACGACCGGGGGGCATCAGCCCCAGCATTTT
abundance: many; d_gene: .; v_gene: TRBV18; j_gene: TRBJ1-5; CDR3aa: CASSRLGDSNQPQHF; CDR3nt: TGTGCCAGCTCCCGCCTGGGGGACAGCAATCAGCCCCAGCATTTT
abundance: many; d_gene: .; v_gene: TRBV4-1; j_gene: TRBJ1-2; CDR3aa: CASSSRGRRDYGYTF; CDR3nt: TGCGCCAGCAGCTCCCGAGGGAGGCGGGATTATGGCTACACCTTC
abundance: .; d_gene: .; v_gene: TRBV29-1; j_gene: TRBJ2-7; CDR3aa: CSVEGAAFDEQYF; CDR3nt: TGCAGCGTTGAGGGCGCGGCATTCGACGAGCAGTACTTC
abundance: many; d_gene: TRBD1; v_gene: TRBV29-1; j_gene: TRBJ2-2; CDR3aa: CSVDLTGATGELFF; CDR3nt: TGCAGCGTTGATTTGACAGGGGCCACCGGGGAGCTGTTTTTT
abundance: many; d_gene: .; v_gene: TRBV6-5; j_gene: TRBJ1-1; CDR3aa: CASSYRVNTEAFF; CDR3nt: TGTGCCAGCAGTTATCGGGTGAACACTGAAGCTTTCTTT
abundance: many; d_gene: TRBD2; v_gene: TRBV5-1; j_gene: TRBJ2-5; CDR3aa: CASSSNRDAGLAGANQYF; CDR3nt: TGCGCCAGCAGCTCCAACCGCGATGCAGGACTAGCGGGGGCCAACCAGTACTTC
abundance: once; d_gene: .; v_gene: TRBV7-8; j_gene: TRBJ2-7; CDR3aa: CASSLIAISYEQYF; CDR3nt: TGTGCCAGCAGCTTAATTGCGATCTCCTACGAGCAGTACTTC
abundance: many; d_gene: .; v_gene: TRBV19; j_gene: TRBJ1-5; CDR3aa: CASSIGFGQPQHF; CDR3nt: TGTGCCAGTAGTATAGGATTTGGACAGCCCCAGCATTTT
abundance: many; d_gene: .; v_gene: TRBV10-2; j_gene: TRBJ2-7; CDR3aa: CASSDSRKRSYEQYF; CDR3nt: TGCGCCAGCAGTGATAGCAGAAAAAGAAGCTACGAGCAGTACTTC
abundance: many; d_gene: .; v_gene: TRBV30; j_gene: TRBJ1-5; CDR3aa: CAWSVADNQPQHF; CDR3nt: TGTGCCTGGAGTGTGGCCGATAATCAGCCCCAGCATTTT
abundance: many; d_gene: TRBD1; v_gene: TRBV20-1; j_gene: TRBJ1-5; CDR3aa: CSVLRTGYSNQPQHF; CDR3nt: TGCAGTGTCCTGAGGACAGGTTATAGCAATCAGCCCCAGCATTTT
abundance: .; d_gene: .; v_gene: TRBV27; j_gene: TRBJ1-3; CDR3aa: CASSPTGVAGNTIYF; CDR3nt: TGTGCCAGCAGTCCCACCGGGGTTGCTGGAAACACCATATATTTT
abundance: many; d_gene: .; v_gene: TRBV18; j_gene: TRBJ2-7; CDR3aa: CASSRGRTYEQYF; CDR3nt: TGTGCCAGCTCAAGGGGACGGACCTACGAGCAGTACTTC